The sequence of this TCR beta chain was determined in a study of blood T cell repertoires in COVID-19 (dated by TCRdb to 2020 to 2021). Notes on the research overall: Samples from collaborators originated in the United States, Italy and Spain and spanned both the acute and convalescent phases of COVID-19. The material from the prospective study consisted of cDNA or gDNA derived from T cells, B-cell-depleted T cells, or PBMCs. The dataset comprised deeply sampled blood TCRbeta repertoires from subjects exposed to, actively infected with, or recovered from COVID-19. A freely available public database, intended as a resource for researchers studying the immune response to SARS-CoV-2, is where the repertoires were released. The samples were drawn from the first 160 participants of the ongoing ImmuneRACE study and from roughly 1,300 subjects provided by 6 global collaborators. Sample metadata almost always included a de-identified subject ID, COVID-19 status, age in years and sex. Where HLA class I and class II types were available, the types were taken from metadata supplied by the sample provider, not from assay-based typing.

Collaborating institutions collected whole blood in K2EDTA tubes following their own protocols. Collaborator samples were shipped for TCRbeta analysis as frozen whole blood, isolated PBMCs, or DNA extracted from either sample type. As encoded in the germline V gene, CDR1 is SGHDN while CDR2 is FVKESK. V is pared back by 5 bases and J by 8 bases, with 19 bases lying between the germline termini. Reading from cysteine to phenylalanine, the CDR3 counts 15 amino acids. Only CDR3 DNA is held: 45 bases, read in frame from base 1. Beyond this particular receptor, the publication reports: The amount of clinical and demographic metadata varied by source and participant and was provided uncurated.

The immunoSEQ Assay, a bias-controlled multiplex PCR, was used to amplify TCRbeta CDR3 regions from genomic DNA. In the source study's methods: The number of nucleated cells in each sample was estimated by amplification of reference gene primers within the assay. To quantify the absolute abundance of each unique TCRbeta CDR3 rearrangement, sequence reads were collapsed and filtered. Productive Simpson clonality was computed per sample as the square root of Simpson's diversity index over productive rearrangements. TCRdb stores this immuneACCESS table with in-frame sequences only. Part of the clones is absent; in the studies checked, under half of the shortfall reflects unresolved V genes, and no reason is known for the rest. The V and J calls and the clone size are those of that table, but D and trimming were determined from the DNA. This sample has hundreds of thousands of clones in its table, and around 90% of those were observed once. The top ten clones comprise over 1% of the sample.

Worth noting for this clone: The antigen this receptor binds is unknown. No base quality values were provided; no much bigger clone lies one nucleotide off.

Recombination joined TRBV14 with TRBJ2-1; 6 matching bases give a weak D call of TRBD2. The sequenced sample consisted of peripheral blood. The sequence derives from a man between 65 and 85 years old with acute or convalescent COVID-19. CDR3 sequence: CASSRRRRDRDEQFF. The DNA sequence reads TGTGCCAGCAGCAGGCGTAGGAGGGATAGGGATGAGCAGTTCTTC.